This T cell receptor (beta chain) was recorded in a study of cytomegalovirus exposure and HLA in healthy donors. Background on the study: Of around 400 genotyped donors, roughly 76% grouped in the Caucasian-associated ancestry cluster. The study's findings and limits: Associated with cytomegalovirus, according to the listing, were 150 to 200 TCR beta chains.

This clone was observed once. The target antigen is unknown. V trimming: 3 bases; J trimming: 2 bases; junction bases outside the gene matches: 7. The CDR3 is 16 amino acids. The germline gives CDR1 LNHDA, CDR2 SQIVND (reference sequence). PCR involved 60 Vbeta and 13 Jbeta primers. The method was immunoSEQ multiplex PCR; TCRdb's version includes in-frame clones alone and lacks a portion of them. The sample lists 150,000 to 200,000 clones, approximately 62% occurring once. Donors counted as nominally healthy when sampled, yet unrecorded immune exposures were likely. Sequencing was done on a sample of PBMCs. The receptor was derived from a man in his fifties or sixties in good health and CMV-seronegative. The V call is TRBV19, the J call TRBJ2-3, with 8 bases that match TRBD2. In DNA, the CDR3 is TGTGCCAGTAGTATTTTGGCGGGGGGACCCACAGATACGCAGTATTTT. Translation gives CASSILAGGPTDTQYF.